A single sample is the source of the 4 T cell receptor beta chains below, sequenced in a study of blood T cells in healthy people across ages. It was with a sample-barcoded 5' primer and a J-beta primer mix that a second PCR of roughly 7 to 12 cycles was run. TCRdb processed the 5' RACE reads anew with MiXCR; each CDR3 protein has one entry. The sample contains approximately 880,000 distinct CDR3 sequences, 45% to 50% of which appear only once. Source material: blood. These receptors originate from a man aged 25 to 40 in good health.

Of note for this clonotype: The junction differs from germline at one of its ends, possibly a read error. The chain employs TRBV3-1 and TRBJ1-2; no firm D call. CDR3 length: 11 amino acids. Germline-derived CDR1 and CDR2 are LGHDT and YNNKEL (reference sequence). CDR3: CANSLNFGYTF. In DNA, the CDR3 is TGTGCCAACAGTTTGAACTTTGGCTACACCTTC.

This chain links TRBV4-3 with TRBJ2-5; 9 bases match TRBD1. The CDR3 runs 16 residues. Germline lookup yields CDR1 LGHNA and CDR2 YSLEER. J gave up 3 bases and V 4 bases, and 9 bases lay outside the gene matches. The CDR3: CASSRGDRVEKETQYF. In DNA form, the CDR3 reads TGCGCCAGCAGCCGCGGGGACAGGGTTGAGAAAGAGACCCAGTACTTC.

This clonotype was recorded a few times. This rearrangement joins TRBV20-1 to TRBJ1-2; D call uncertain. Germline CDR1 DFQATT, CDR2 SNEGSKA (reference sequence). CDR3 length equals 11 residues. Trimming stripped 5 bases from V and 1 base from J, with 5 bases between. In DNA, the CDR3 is TGCAGTGCTTACAATAACTATGGCTACACCTTC. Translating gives CSAYNNYGYTF.

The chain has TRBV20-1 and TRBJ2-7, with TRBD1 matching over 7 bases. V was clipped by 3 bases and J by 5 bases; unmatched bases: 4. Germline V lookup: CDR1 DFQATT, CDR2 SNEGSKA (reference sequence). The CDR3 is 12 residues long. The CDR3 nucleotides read TGCAGTGCTAGTGTCAGGGGGAACGAGCAGTACTTC. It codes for CSASVRGNEQYF.